The source of this T cell receptor beta chain is a study of cytomegalovirus exposure and HLA in healthy donors. General observations from the study: After further analysis at a later stage, 16,951 TCR beta sequences were associated with HLA alleles at 0.05 false discovery rate.

The primer mix had 60 Vbeta and 13 Jbeta primers. Repertoires were generated with immunoSEQ multiplex PCR, while TCRdb's copy carries only in-frame clones and drops some. The sample shows a few hundred thousand clones, just over 75% of them seen only once. V trimming: 8 bases; J trimming: 3 bases; junction bases outside the gene matches: 7. CDR1 is MDHEN, CDR2 SYDVKM, per germline. The CDR3 sequence is 13 residues long. About this clone: The antigen remains undetermined.

This TCR came from a woman aged 55-69 years in good health and CMV-seropositive. Sequencing was done on a sample of PBMCs. The V call is TRBV28, the J call TRBJ2-7, with 7 nucleotides matching TRBD2. In DNA form, the CDR3 reads TGTGCCAGCGAAGAGGGAGGGTACTACGAGCAGTACTTC. Translated: CASEEGGYYEQYF.